This T cell receptor beta chain was documented in a study of post-analysis software for immune sequencing data (dated by TCRdb to the mid-2010s). In terms of the full investigation: The recorded disease courses included relapsing-remitting, secondary progressive and progressive-relapsing multiple sclerosis, and some patients had no subtype annotation. The patient repertoires were compared against approximately eleven previously published healthy control repertoires obtained from donors aged about 6 to 26 years. A subset of samples was prepared in parallel using single-end sample barcoding, then pooled and co-amplified after Illumina adapter ligation. General findings and caveats noted by the study authors: The control group was slightly older than the multiple sclerosis patient group. Normalized Chao1 diversity was significantly lower in multiple sclerosis patients than controls, suggesting substantial peripheral T-cell clonal expansion. When samples were clustered directly using the F measure, samples prepared in the same batch co-clustered strongly, which prompted a batch-effect correction. Significantly higher frequencies in patients than in controls were found for roughly five TRBV segments, including TRBV5-6, TRBV5-1 and TRBV20-1.

To demonstrate the VDJtools post-analysis software, TCR beta repertoires were profiled from the peripheral blood of roughly 12 young patients with multiple sclerosis. The multiple sclerosis patients were children and adolescents ranging in age from 6 to 15 years. In this sample, this clonotype turned up a few times. Its recognized antigen is unknown. One base away there is no much larger clone; base qualities are not given. Library preparation was by PCR. TCRdb shows the sequencer as Illumina HiSeq 2500. Unique molecular identifiers were incorporated into TCR beta cDNA libraries to reduce PCR and sequencing biases. Every 1 to 10 million input T cells yielded approximately 500,000 cDNA molecules, meaning each molecule approximated one T cell. The patient libraries were prepared and sequenced using the same protocol as the earlier healthy control dataset. Within a given batch, samples were prepared together, multiplexed and sequenced on the same HiSeq lane. Regarding the original processing steps: MIGEC handled the raw barcoded reads, throwing out single-read molecular identifier groups before consensus assembly and CDR3 extraction. VDJtools was used for post-analysis of the clonotype tables, and diversity was normalized by down-sampling every dataset to the size of the smallest sample. In repertoire overlap clustering, CDR3 amino acid sequences, but not nucleotide sequences, were matched to correct batch-related cross-sample contamination. TCRdb itself trimmed the public reads at Q25 with fastp, ran MiXCR and retained productive beta chains. A single entry per CDR3 protein holds the most common genes and DNA from its merged rows. TCRdb's processing, not the authors', yielded these V and J calls. This sample gives fewer than 900,000 distinct CDR3 sequences in total; around 46% of them show up just once. Jointly, the top ten make up over 4.5% of the sample.

V loses 0 bases of germline sequence and J loses 3 bases, and the interval between the two ends is 12 bases. Reading the germline V gene gives CDR1 MNHEY and CDR2 SVGAGI. From the cysteine up to the phenylalanine, the CDR3 has a length of 16 residues. The kept DNA is CDR3 alone, 48 bases in frame from the first base. The sequence joins TRBV6-5 to TRBJ2-1; TRBD2 might be the D gene, on 6 matching bases. The sequencing sample was made of blood. The TCR was taken from a girl under 18 with multiple sclerosis. The CDR3 here reads CASSYSKLALYNEQFF. The sequenced DNA: TGTGCCAGCAGTTACTCGAAACTAGCCCTCTACAATGAGCAGTTCTTC.